This T cell receptor (beta chain) stems from a study of blood T cells in healthy people across ages. This clonotype showed up just a few times. Germline V gene lookup returns CDR1 SGHTA and CDR2 FQGNSA. The CDR3 is 16 residues long. The J segment lost 3 bases and the V segment lost 5 bases, leaving 8 bases of the junction unmatched. For the second PCR, which ran for roughly 7 to 11 cycles, a sample-barcoded 5' primer and a J-beta primer mix were used. Each cDNA molecule was tagged by a template-switch adaptor that had 12 random nucleotides. Using its own MiXCR run on the 5' RACE reads, TCRdb lists one record per CDR3 protein. Of about 670,000 distinct CDR3 sequences in the sample, less than 45% were seen once.

Sequencing was done on a sample of blood. V is TRBV7-2 and J is TRBJ2-3; the match to TRBD2 covers 10 bases. The TCR was taken from a man older than 75 in good health. This CDR3 is CASSPYSTSGTDTQYF. The CDR3 DNA is TGTGCCAGCAGCCCCTACTCGACTAGCGGGACAGATACGCAGTATTTT.